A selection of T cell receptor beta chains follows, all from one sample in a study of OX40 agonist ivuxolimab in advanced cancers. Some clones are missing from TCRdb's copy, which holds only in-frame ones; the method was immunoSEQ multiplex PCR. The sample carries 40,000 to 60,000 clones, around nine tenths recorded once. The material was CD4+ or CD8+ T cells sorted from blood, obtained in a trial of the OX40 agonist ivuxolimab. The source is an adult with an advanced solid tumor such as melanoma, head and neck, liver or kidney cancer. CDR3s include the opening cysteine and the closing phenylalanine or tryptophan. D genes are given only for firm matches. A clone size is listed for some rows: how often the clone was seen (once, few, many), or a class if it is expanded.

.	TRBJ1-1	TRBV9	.	TGTGCCAGCAGTACCCAATCGGACACTGAAGCTTTCTTT	CASSTQSDTEAFF
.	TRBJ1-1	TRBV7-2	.	TGTGCCAGCAGCTTAGAATCCGGGGGCGCCGGGAACACTGAAGCTTTCTTT	CASSLESGGAGNTEAFF
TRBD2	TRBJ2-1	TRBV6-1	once	TGTGCCAGCAGTGAGGCGACTAGCACCCTCTACAATGAGCAGTTCTTC	CASSEATSTLYNEQFF
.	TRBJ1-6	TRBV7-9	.	TGTGCCAGCAGCTTAGGCAGTAGTAACTCACCCCTCCACTTT	CASSLGSSNSPLHF
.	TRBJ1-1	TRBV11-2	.	TGTGCCAGCAGCTTACAGGGAATTCGGAACACTGAAGCTTTCTTT	CASSLQGIRNTEAFF
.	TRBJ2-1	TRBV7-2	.	TGTGCCAGCAGCTTTGTCGGGAGAGGGAATGAGCAGTTCTTC	CASSFVGRGNEQFF
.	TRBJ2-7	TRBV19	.	TGTGCCAGTAGTATAGTGGGCGGGAACGAGCAGTACTTC	CASSIVGGNEQYF
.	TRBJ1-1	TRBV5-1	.	TGCGCCAGCAGCTGGACCAGGGGAGGGGACACTGAAGCTTTCTTT	CASSWTRGGDTEAFF
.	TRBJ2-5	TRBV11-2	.	TGTGCCAGCAGCCCCCGGAGGAGTCAAGAGACCCAGTACTTC	CASSPRRSQETQYF
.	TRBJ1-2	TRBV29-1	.	TGCAGCGTTGAGGTACAGCTTAACTATGGCTACACCTTC	CSVEVQLNYGYTF
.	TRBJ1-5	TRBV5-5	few	TGTGCCAGCAGCCCCCCAGCGGGCCAGCCCCAGCATTTT	CASSPPAGQPQHF
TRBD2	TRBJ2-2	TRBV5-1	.	TGCGCCAGCAGCTTACCAACTCTAGCGGGAGGTGACACCGGGGAGCTGTTTTTT	CASSLPTLAGGDTGELFF
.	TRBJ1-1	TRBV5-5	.	TGTGCCAGCAGCTTTAACCGGAACACTGAAGCTTTCTTT	CASSFNRNTEAFF
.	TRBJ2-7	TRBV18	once	TGTGCCAGCTCACCACCGAAGTATTCAGATACAGCCCGAGGTTACGAGCAGTACTTC	CASSPPKYSDTARGYEQYF
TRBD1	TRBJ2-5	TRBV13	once	TGTGCCAGCAGGTACAGGGGCCAAGAGACCCAGTACTTC	CASRYRGQETQYF
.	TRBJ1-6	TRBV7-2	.	TGTGCCAGCAGCTTAGAACAGGCATATAATTCACCCCTCCACTTT	CASSLEQAYNSPLHF
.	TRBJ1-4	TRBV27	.	TGTGCCAGCAGCCGGGCCGCAACTAATGAAAAACTGTTTTTT	CASSRAATNEKLFF
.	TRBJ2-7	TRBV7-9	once	TGTGCCAGCAGCTTAAATGCGGGTATCCTCTACGAGCAGTACTTC	CASSLNAGILYEQYF
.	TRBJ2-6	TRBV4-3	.	TGCGCCAGCAGCCAAGTATTTCCCGACAGGTCTGGGGCCAACGTCCTGACTTTC	CASSQVFPDRSGANVLTF
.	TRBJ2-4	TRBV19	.	TGTGCCAGTAGTATAGTCCCGGGAAACATTCAGTACTTC	CASSIVPGNIQYF
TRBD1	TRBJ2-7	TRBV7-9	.	TGTGCCAGCAGCTGGGGGACAGGGGGCAGGTCCGAGCAGTACTTC	CASSWGTGGRSEQYF
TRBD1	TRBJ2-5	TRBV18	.	TGTGCCAGCTCACCGAACAGGGGGCTCCAAGAGACCCAGTACTTC	CASSPNRGLQETQYF
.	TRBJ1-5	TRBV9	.	TGTGCCAGCAGCCCGGACAGTGTACAGCCCCAGCATTTT	CASSPDSVQPQHF
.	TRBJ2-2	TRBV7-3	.	TGTGCCAGCAGCTTCGGGACCTCGAACACCGGGGAGCTGTTTTTT	CASSFGTSNTGELFF
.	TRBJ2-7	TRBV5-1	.	TGCGCCAGCAGCTTGGAGGTCTTCTCAAATAACGAGCAGTACTTC	CASSLEVFSNNEQYF
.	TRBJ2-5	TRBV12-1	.	TGTGCCAGCAGCCTCAGGTGGAAGGGGCCAGGGGAGACCCAGTACTTC	CASSLRWKGPGETQYF
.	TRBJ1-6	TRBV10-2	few	TGCGCCAGCAGTGAGCAGGGATCACCCCTCCACTTT	CASSEQGSPLHF
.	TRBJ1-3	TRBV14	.	TGTGCCAGCAGCCGGAAAAGGGAGGGGAACACCATATATTTT	CASSRKREGNTIYF
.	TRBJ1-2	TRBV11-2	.	TGTGCCACTAAAACTCCCCTGGAAGGGGCATTAGACTATGGCTACACCTTC	CATKTPLEGALDYGYTF
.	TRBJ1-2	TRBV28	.	TGTGCCAGCAGTTTAATAAGGTTGTGGGGCTACACCTTC	CASSLIRLWGYTF
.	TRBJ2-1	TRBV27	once	TGTGCCAGCAGTTACAGGAGTGGCACCTACAATGAGCAGTTCTTC	CASSYRSGTYNEQFF
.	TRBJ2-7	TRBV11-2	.	TGTGCCAGCAGCTTGTCGACATCCTACGAGCAGTACTTC	CASSLSTSYEQYF
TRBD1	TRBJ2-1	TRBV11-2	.	TGTGCCAGCAGCTTAATGCAGGCGACAGGGGGGCCGTTCTTC	CASSLMQATGGPFF
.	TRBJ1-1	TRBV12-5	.	TGTGCTAGTGCCCTCTCTGGGGGGTTAGAAGCTTTCTTT	CASALSGGLEAFF
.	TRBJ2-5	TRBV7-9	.	TGTGCCAGCAGCGCAGGGAGCGAGACCCAGTACTTC	CASSAGSETQYF
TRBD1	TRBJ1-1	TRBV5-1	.	TGCGCCAGCAGCTCGGGGTGGGACAGGGTAAACACTGAAGCTTTCTTT	CASSSGWDRVNTEAFF
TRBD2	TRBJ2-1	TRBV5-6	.	TGTGCCAGCAGCTCGGGAGCGGGAGGGCCTGGAAATGAGCAGTTCTTC	CASSSGAGGPGNEQFF
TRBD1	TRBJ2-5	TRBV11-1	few	TGTGCCAGCAGCCCGGGACAGCAGCAAGAGACCCAGTACTTC	CASSPGQQQETQYF
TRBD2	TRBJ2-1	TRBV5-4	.	TGTGCCAGCATGACTCAAACCGGGACTAGCGGATACAATGAGCAGTTCTTC	CASMTQTGTSGYNEQFF
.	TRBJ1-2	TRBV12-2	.	TGTGCAAAACAAGACAGGGACTATGGCTACACCTTC	CAKQDRDYGYTF
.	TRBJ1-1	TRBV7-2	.	TGTGCCAGCAGCTTATCCGGGACCGGGAACACTGAAGCTTTCTTT	CASSLSGTGNTEAFF
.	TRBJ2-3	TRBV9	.	TGTGCCAGCAGCGTACAAACAGATACGCAGTATTTT	CASSVQTDTQYF
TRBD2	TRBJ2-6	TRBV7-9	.	TGTGCCAGCAGTCCACTAGCGGGAACTGGGGCCAACGTCCTGACTTTC	CASSPLAGTGANVLTF
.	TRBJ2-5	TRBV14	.	TGTGCCAGCAGCCATGGGAAGACCCAGTACTTC	CASSHGKTQYF
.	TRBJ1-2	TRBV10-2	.	TGCGCCAGCAGTGCGGGGGGCGCAGGCTACACCTTC	CASSAGGAGYTF
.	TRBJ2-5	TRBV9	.	TGTGCCAGCAGCGCGGGACCGAACCAAGAGACCCAGTACTTC	CASSAGPNQETQYF
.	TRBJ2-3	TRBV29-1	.	TGCAGCGTTGAATACTCCACAGATACGCAGTATTTT	CSVEYSTDTQYF
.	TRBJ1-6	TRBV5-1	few	TGCGCCAGCAGCTTGGATGGGGGGGGTAATTCACCCCTCCACTTT	CASSLDGGGNSPLHF
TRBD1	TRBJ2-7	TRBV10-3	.	TGTGCCGTATCTTCCGGGACAGGGGGCGAGCAGTACTTC	CAVSSGTGGEQYF
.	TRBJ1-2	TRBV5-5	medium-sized	TGTGCCAGCAGCCTCGGGACTGCTAACTATGGCTACACCTTC	CASSLGTANYGYTF
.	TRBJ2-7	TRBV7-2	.	TGTGCCAGCAGCTTAGCGACCCTAGCGCCCTCCTACGAGCAGTACTTC	CASSLATLAPSYEQYF
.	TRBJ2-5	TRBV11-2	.	TGTGCCAGCAGCTCTACGCAGACCCAGTACTTC	CASSSTQTQYF
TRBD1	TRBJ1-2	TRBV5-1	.	TGCGCCAACAGCTTCAGGACAGGGGGTAATGGCTACACCTTC	CANSFRTGGNGYTF
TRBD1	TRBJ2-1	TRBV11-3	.	TGTGCCAGCAGCTCCCGGGACAGGGGCAATGAGCAGTTCTTC	CASSSRDRGNEQFF
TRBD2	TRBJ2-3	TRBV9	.	TGTGCCAGCAGCCTCCGTAGCGGGGGGGCTGCAGATACGCAGTATTTT	CASSLRSGGAADTQYF
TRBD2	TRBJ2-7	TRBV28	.	TGTGCCAGCAGTTCACTAGCGGGGGGCTTTTACGAGCAGTACTTC	CASSSLAGGFYEQYF
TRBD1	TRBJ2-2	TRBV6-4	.	TGTGCCAGCAGTAATACAGGGGCCGGGGAGCTGTTTTTT	CASSNTGAGELFF
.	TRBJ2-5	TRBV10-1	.	TGCGCCAGCAGTAGGGACCTTTTTGGGGGAACCCAGTACTTC	CASSRDLFGGTQYF